These 9 T cell receptor beta chains share one sample of origin, sequenced in a study of Graves' ophthalmopathy and Graves' hyperthyroidism (dated by TCRdb to 2017 to 2018). Sequencing was carried out with an Illumina HiSeq 2000. TCR beta CDR3 regions were amplified from RNA transcripts for repertoire sequencing. A first-round RT-PCR used HTBI primers with the Qiagen OneStep RT-PCR kit, followed by a second-round multiplex PCR, size selection and purification. TCRdb reworked the public reads: Q25 trimming with fastp, MiXCR clone assembly, productive beta chains retained. Rows are unified per CDR3 protein, each entry keeping the most common DNA and genes. The sample table records some 170,000 distinct CDR3 sequences; around 40% of these occur just once. 8% to 9.5% of the sample is held by the ten biggest clonotypes. Sequencing was done on a sample of peripheral blood. Receptor source: a young man with Graves' ophthalmopathy. Donor details come from another sample of the same person, matched by shared clones.

This clonotype was seen many times. This chain connects TRBV5-6 to TRBJ1-1; 7 nucleotides align to TRBD1. CDR1 and CDR2 from the germline V gene are SGHDT and YYEEEE. This CDR3 is built from 16 residues. V was pared by 2 bases and J by 4 bases, with 11 bases of the junction left unmatched. The CDR3 region is CASSLSYRGGFTEAFF. The CDR3 DNA follows: TGTGCCAGCAGCTTAAGTTACAGGGGTGGTTTCACTGAAGCTTTCTTT.

This clonotype has at least ten counts. The rearrangement uses TRBV6-2 or TRBV6-3 and TRBJ1-1, with no clear D. The CDR3 loop spans 14 amino acids. V was shortened by 1 base and J by 1 base, with 7 bases between the two germline ends. Germline V CDR1 and CDR2: MNHEY, SVGEGT. In nucleotides, the CDR3 is TGTGCCAGCAGTTACTTGCAATGGAACACTGAAGCTTTCTTT. It yields the protein CASSYLQWNTEAFF.

This clonotype has only a few counts. The chain has TRBV6-1 and TRBJ2-7, with 7 bases matching TRBD2. The CDR3 sequence is 14 residues long. V shed 5 bases, J shed 5 bases, and the junction held 9 bases outside the gene matches. Germline lookup yields CDR1 MNHNS and CDR2 SASEGT. CDR3 in amino acids: CASSPGRESDEQYF. Written as DNA, the CDR3 is TGTGCCAGCAGTCCGGGGCGGGAGTCCGACGAGCAGTACTTC.

V is TRBV29-1 and J is TRBJ2-2; 9 nucleotides match TRBD1. The germline gives CDR1 SQVTM, CDR2 ANQGSEA. CDR3 length: 14 amino acids. V shed 4 bases and J 4 bases; nucleotides not matched to a gene: 4. CDR3 loop: CSVVTGGITGELFF. As DNA, the CDR3 is TGCAGCGTTGTGACAGGGGGAATCACCGGGGAGCTGTTTTTT.

The CDR3 sequence: CASRGTGTQPQHF. CDR3 nucleotides: TGTGCCAGCAGGGGGACAGGAACGCAGCCCCAGCATTTT. The chain is built from TRBV28 and TRBJ1-5; TRBD1 aligns across 8 bases. The germline V gene has CDR1 MDHEN and CDR2 SYDVKM. This CDR3 comprises 13 residues. The V and J ends lost 6 bases and 7 bases, in that order; junction bases with no gene match: 5.

The chain is built from TRBV9 and TRBJ2-5; possible D gene TRBD2, 7 bases. Trimming shortened V by 4 bases and J by 2 bases, and 18 bases separated the two germline ends. This CDR3 contains 16 residues. From germline, CDR1 is SGDLS and CDR2 YYNGEE. The CDR3 reads CASSPQGGGAQETQYF. The DNA of the CDR3 is TGTGCCAGCAGCCCCCAGGGAGGGGGGGCTCAAGAGACCCAGTACTTC.

The chain has TRBV27 and TRBJ2-7; a weak D match, TRBD1 (8 bases). The germline gives CDR1 MNHEY, CDR2 SMNVEV (reference sequence). CDR3 length: 13 amino acids. The V gene lost 7 bases and the J gene lost 3 bases, with 13 bases spanning the gap. CDR3 nucleotides: TGTGCCAGCACGGACAGGGAGGGCTACGAGCAGTACTTC. Its protein product is CASTDREGYEQYF.

This clonotype was seen many times. The chain couples TRBV15 to TRBJ2-5; D may be TRBD2 (5 bases). The CDR3 consists of 15 residues. Germline V lookup: CDR1 LNHNV, CDR2 YYDKDF (reference sequence). V was clipped by 1 base and J by 1 base, with 10 bases between them. CDR3 in DNA: TGTGCCACCAGCAGAGTTACAGCGGCCCAAGAGACCCAGTACTTC. This gives the protein CATSRVTAAQETQYF. Full variable domain (rest looked up from reference TRBV15 and TRBJ2-5): DAMVIQNPRYQVTQFGKPVTLSCSQTLNHNVMYWYQQKSSQAPKLLFHYYDKDFNNEADTPDNFQSRRPNTSFCFLDIRSPGLGDTAMYLCATSRVTAAQETQYFGPGTRLLVL.

The chain links TRBV12-3 or TRBV12-4 to TRBJ2-7; D might be TRBD2 (7 bases). This CDR3 contains 12 residues. V lost 2 bases, J lost 11 bases, and 13 bases lay in between. The DNA of the CDR3 is TGTGCCAGCAGTTTAATCCGGGGGGCCGAGTACTTC. Protein sequence: CASSLIRGAEYF.